This TCR beta chain originates from a study of control samples from healthy donors and cancer patients. The germline V gene encodes CDR1 SNHLY and CDR2 FYNNEI. The CDR3 is 14 amino acids. Trimming at V came to 3 bases and at J to 3 bases, leaving 3 bases not matched to a gene. Here immunoSEQ multiplex PCR was the method, and the copy in TCRdb shows in-frame clones only, minus some. The repertoire holds fewer than 95,000 clones, with over 80% as singletons. This clonotype was obtained from a man aged 25 to 40 in good health. The sample was blood. The chain has TRBV2 and TRBJ1-1, with 8 positions matching TRBD1. The CDR3 sequence: CASSEGQAYTEAFF. The CDR3, as DNA: TGTGCCAGCAGTGAGGGACAGGCGTACACTGAAGCTTTCTTT.